The T cell receptor beta chain described here comes from a study of neurological immune-mediated disorders. There are many counts of this clonotype. TCRdb recomputed calls from the 5' RACE reads with MiXCR, one row per CDR3 protein. The profile covers around 76,000 distinct CDR3 sequences, with about 10% appearing a single time and 8.5% to 10% taken by the ten largest. Time point: longitudinal time-point 1 (baseline). Germline V gene data show CDR1 as DFQATT and CDR2 as SNEGSKA (reference sequence). V lost 2 bases and J lost 8; bases outside the gene matches: 6. The CDR3 is made up of 14 amino acids. The chain joins TRBV20-1 to TRBJ2-1; 10 bases line up with TRBD2. The TCR originated in a man between 25 and 39 years old in good health. The sample comprised PBMCs. The CDR3 sequence is CSARKLAGRHEQFF. The DNA for the CDR3 is TGCAGTGCTAGAAAACTAGCGGGAAGGCATGAGCAGTTCTTC.